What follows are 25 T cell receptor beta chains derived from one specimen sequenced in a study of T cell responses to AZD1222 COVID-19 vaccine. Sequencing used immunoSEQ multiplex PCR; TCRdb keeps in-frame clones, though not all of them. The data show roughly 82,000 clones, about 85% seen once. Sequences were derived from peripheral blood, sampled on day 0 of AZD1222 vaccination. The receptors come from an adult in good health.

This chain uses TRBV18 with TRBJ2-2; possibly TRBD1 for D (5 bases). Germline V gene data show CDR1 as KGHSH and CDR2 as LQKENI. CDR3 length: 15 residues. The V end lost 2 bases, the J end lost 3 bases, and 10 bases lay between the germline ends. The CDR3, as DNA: TGTGCCAGCTCACCAACGCTAGGGGACACCGGGGAGCTGTTTTTT. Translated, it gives CASSPTLGDTGELFF.

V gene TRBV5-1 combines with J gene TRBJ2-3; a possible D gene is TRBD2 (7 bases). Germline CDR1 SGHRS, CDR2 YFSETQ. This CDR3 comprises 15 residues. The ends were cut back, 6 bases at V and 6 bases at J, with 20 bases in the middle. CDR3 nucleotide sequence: TGCGCCAGCACCCTCGGGGGGCCTATTGACGATACGCAGTATTTT. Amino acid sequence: CASTLGGPIDDTQYF.

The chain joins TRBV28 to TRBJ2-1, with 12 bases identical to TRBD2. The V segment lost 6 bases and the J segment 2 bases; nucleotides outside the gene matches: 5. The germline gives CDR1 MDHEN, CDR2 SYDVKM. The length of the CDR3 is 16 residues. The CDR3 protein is CASRSPSGGAYNEQFF. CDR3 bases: TGTGCCAGCAGGAGCCCTAGCGGGGGGGCCTACAATGAGCAGTTCTTC.

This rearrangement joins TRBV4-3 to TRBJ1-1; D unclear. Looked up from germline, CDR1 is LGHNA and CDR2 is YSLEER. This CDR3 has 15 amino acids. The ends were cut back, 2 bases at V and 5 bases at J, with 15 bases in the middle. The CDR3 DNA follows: TGCGCCAGCAGCCAATCCCGCAGGACGGCGACTGAAGCTTTCTTT. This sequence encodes CASSQSRRTATEAFF.

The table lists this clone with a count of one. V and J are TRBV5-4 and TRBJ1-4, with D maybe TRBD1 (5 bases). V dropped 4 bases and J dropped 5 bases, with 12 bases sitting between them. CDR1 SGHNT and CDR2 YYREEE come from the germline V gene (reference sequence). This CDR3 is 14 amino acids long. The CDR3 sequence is CASSPTPGNEKLFF. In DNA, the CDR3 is TGTGCCAGCAGCCCGACCCCAGGGAATGAAAAACTGTTTTTT.

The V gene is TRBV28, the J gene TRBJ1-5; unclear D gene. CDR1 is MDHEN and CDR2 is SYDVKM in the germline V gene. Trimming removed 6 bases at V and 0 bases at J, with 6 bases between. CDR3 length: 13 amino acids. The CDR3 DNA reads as TGTGCCAGCAGGGGAAATAGCAATCAGCCCCAGCATTTT. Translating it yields CASRGNSNQPQHF.

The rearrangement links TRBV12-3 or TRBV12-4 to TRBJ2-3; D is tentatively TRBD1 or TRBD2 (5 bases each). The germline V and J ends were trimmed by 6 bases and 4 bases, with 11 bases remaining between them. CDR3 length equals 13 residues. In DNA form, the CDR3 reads TGTGCCAGCAGACCCGGGACCTCAGATACGCAGTATTTT. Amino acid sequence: CASRPGTSDTQYF.

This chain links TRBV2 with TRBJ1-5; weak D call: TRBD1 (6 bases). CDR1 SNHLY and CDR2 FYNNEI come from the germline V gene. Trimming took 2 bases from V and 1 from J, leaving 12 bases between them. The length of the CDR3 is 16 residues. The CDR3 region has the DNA TGTGCCAGCAGTGAAAGCGGGGGCATAAGCAATCAGCCCCAGCATTTT. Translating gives CASSESGGISNQPQHF.

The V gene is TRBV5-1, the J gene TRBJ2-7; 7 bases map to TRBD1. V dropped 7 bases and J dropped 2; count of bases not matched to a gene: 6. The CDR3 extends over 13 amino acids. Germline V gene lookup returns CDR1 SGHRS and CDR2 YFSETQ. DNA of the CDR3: TGCGCCAGCGGCCCCCAGGGGGCCTACGAGCAGTACTTC. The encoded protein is CASGPQGAYEQYF.

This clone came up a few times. For the CDR3, the DNA is TGCAGCGTTGAGTTAGCAGGTGGGCAAGAGACCCAGTACTTC. Protein sequence: CSVELAGGQETQYF. V and J are TRBV29-1 and TRBJ2-5; unclear D gene. Germline V gives CDR1 SQVTM, CDR2 ANQGSEA. The CDR3 extends over 14 amino acids. V shed 3 bases and J shed 2 bases, with 13 bases lying between them.

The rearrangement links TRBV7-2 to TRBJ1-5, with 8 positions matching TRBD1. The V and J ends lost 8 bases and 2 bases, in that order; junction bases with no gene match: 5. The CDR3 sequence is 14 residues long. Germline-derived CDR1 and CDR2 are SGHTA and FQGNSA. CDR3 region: CASGLTGGNQPQHF. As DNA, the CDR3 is TGTGCCAGCGGTCTGACAGGGGGCAATCAGCCCCAGCATTTT.

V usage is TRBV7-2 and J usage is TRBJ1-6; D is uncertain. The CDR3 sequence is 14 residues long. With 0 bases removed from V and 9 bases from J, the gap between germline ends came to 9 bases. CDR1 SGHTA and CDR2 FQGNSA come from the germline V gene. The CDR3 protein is CASSLAQLGSPLHF. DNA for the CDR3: TGTGCCAGCAGCTTAGCTCAGTTGGGTTCACCCCTCCACTTT.

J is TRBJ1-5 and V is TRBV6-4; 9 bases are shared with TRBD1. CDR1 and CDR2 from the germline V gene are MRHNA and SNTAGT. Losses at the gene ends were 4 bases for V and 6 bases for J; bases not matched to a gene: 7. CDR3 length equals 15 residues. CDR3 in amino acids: CASSAGTGRSQPQHF. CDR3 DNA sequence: TGTGCCAGCAGTGCCGGGACAGGGAGGAGTCAGCCCCAGCATTTT.

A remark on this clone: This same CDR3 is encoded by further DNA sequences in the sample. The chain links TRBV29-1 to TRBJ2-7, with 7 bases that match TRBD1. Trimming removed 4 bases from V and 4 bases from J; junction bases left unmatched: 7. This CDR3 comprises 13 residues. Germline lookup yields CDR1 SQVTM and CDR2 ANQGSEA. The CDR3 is CSVGSWTGYEQYF. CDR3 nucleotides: TGCAGCGTTGGATCTTGGACAGGTTACGAGCAGTACTTC.

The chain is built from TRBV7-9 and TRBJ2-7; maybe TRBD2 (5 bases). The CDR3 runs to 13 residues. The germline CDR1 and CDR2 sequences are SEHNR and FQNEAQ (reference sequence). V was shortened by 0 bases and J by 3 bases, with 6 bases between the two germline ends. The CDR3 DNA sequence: TGTGCCAGCAGCTTAGCAGGGAGCTACGAGCAGTACTTC. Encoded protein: CASSLAGSYEQYF. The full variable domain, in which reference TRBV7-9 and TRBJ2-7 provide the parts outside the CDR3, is DTGVSQNPRHKITKRGQNVTFRCDPISEHNRLYWYRQTLGQGPEFLTYFQNEAQLEKSRLLSDRFSAERPKGSFSTLEIQRTEQGDSAMYLCASSLAGSYEQYFGPGTRLTVT.

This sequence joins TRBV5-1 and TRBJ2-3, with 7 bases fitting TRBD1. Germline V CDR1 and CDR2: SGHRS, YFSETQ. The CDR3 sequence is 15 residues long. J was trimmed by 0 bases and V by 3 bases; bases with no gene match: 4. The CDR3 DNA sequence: TGCGCCAGCAGCTGGGGGACAGTGAGCACAGATACGCAGTATTTT. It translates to CASSWGTVSTDTQYF.

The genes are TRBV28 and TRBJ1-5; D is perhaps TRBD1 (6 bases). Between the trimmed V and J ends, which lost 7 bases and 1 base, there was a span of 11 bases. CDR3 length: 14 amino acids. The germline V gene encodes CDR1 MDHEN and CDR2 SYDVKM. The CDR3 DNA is TGTGCCAGCATCTTAGGGGGGAGCAATCAGCCCCAGCATTTT. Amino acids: CASILGGSNQPQHF.

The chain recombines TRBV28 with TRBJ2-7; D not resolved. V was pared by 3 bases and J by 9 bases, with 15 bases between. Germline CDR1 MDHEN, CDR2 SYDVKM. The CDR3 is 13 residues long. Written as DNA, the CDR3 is TGTGCCAGCAGTTTGGCGCTAGTAGTACGGCAGTACTTC. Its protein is CASSLALVVRQYF.

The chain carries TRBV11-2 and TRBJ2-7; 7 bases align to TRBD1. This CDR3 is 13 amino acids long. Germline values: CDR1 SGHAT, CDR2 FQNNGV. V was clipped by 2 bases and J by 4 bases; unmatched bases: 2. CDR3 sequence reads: CASSLYRGYEQYF. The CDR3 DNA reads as TGTGCCAGCAGCTTATACAGGGGATACGAGCAGTACTTC.

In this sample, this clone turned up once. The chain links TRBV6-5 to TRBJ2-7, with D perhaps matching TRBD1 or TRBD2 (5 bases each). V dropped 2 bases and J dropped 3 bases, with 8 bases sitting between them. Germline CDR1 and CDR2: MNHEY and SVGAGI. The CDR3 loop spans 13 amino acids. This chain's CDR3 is CASSYRDGYEQYF. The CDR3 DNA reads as TGTGCCAGCAGTTACAGGGACGGCTACGAGCAGTACTTC.

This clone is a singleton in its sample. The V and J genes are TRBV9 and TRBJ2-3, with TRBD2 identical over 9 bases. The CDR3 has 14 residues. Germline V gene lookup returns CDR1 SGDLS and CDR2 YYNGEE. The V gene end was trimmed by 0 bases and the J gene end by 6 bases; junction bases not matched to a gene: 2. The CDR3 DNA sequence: TGTGCCAGCAGCGTAGCTACTAGCGGGGATACGCAGTATTTT. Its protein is CASSVATSGDTQYF.

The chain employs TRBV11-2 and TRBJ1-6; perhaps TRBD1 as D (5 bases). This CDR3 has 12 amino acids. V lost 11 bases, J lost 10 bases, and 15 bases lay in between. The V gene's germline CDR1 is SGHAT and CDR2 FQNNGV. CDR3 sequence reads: CASSGGPSPLHF. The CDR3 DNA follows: TGTGCCTCAAGCGGGGGTCCCTCACCCCTCCACTTT.

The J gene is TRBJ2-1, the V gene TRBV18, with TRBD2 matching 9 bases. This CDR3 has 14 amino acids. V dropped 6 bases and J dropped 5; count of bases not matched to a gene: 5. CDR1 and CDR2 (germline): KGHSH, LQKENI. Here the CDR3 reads CASSAGGQDNEQFF. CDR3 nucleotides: TGTGCCAGCTCCGCGGGAGGGCAAGACAATGAGCAGTTCTTC.

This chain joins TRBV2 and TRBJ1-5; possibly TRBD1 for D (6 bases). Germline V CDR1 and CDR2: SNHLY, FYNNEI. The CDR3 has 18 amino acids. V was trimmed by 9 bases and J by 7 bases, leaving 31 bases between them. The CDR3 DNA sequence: TGTGCCAGTCAACCGGGATCAGGGGACATGGGACGAAGACAGCCCCAGCATTTT. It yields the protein CASQPGSGDMGRRQPQHF. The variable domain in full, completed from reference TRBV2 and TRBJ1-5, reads EPEVTQTPSHQVTQMGQEVILRCVPISNHLYFYWYRQILGQKVEFLVSFYNNEISEKSEIFDDQFSVERPDGSNFTLKIRSTKLEDSAMYFCASQPGSGDMGRRQPQHFGDGTRLSIL.

The CDR3 here is CASSSGSSGNTIYF. In DNA form, the CDR3 reads TGTGCCAGCAGTTCGGGGAGCTCTGGAAACACCATATATTTT. The chain recombines TRBV6-2 or TRBV6-3 with TRBJ1-3; D uncertain. The CDR3 consists of 14 residues. V was trimmed by 4 bases and J by 0 bases, leaving 7 bases between them. The germline CDR1 and CDR2 sequences are MNHEY and SVGEGT.